Listed below are T cell receptor beta chains from one sample, sequenced in a study of blood T cells in healthy people across ages. One entry per CDR3 protein results from TCRdb running MiXCR on the 5' RACE reads. The sample carries 1.5 million to 2 million distinct CDR3 sequences, roughly 28% recorded once. Sequenced material: blood. The receptors here all came from a woman younger than 45 in good health. CDR3s include the opening cysteine and the closing phenylalanine or tryptophan. A D gene is named only where the DNA matches it firmly. Size values are once, few and many counts, or a class for expanded clones, and some rows have none.

j_gene | d_gene | abundance | v_gene | CDR3nt | CDR3aa
TRBJ1-2 | TRBD1 | few | TRBV27 | TGTGCCAGCAGCTCCACTGCCCGGACAGGGATTAACTATGGCTACACCTTC | CASSSTARTGINYGYTF
TRBJ1-6 | . | . | TRBV12-3/TRBV12-4 | TGTGCCAGAAGTTTTCTTCCAACAGGTACTTCACCCCTCCACTTT | CARSFLPTGTSPLHF
TRBJ2-1 | TRBD2 | many | TRBV5-4 | TGTGCCAGCAGCTCCAGCGGGGGGTTTATAGAACTATACAATGAGCAGTTCTTC | CASSSSGGFIELYNEQFF
TRBJ2-5 | . | many | TRBV29-1 | TGCAGCGTTGCGCGAGACGGGGTGTCCCAGTACTTC | CSVARDGVSQYF
TRBJ2-1 | . | many | TRBV24-1 | TGTGCCACCAGTGATCCCCCGGGGTTAAACAATGAGCAGTTCTTC | CATSDPPGLNNEQFF
TRBJ2-5 | TRBD1 | few | TRBV20-1 | TGCAGTGCTAGTGGGACAGCCACCGAAGGGGAGCAGTACTTC | CSASGTATEGEQYF
TRBJ1-3 | . | . | TRBV7-9 | TGTGCCAGCAGCTTTTCGGTCTCTGGAAACACCATATATTTT | CASSFSVSGNTIYF
TRBJ2-1 | . | few | TRBV7-9 | TGTGCCAGCAGCCCACCCGACTATGAGCAGTTCTTC | CASSPPDYEQFF
TRBJ2-2 | . | once | TRBV20-1 | TGCAGTGCTCCGGGCCATGGGGGGCATACCGGGGAGCTGTTTTTT | CSAPGHGGHTGELFF
TRBJ2-1 | . | few | TRBV7-9 | TGTGCCAGCAGCTTGGCTAGCGAGAGTTATGAGCAGTTCTTC | CASSLASESYEQFF
TRBJ2-1 | TRBD2 | few | TRBV5-1 | TGCGCCAGCAATTTGGGACTAGCGGGAGAACATGAGCAGTTCTTC | CASNLGLAGEHEQFF
TRBJ2-3 | . | . | TRBV7-9 | TGTGCCAGCAGCTTAGCAATCGGGGGCGGCACAGATACGCAGTATTTT | CASSLAIGGGTDTQYF
TRBJ2-7 | TRBD1 | . | TRBV6-2/TRBV6-3 | TGTGCCAGCAGTAAACCCGGGACAGGTGACTACGAGCAGTACTTC | CASSKPGTGDYEQYF
TRBJ1-1 | . | many | TRBV6-4 | TGTGCCAGCAGCGCCACTCGGAACACTGAAGCTTTCTTT | CASSATRNTEAFF
TRBJ2-7 | . | many | TRBV5-1 | TGCGCCAGCAGTATGGAGGGCAGTGGCTACGAGCAGTACTTC | CASSMEGSGYEQYF
TRBJ1-4 | . | few | TRBV6-6 | TGTGCCAGCAGTTACTCGTTTGGTGAAAAACTGTTTTTT | CASSYSFGEKLFF
TRBJ2-1 | . | . | TRBV27 | TGTGCCAGCAGTTTAAGGGGGGCCGTAGAAAATGAGCAGTTCTTC | CASSLRGAVENEQFF
TRBJ2-3 | . | . | TRBV6-5 | TGTGCCAGCAGTTACCCCCCAAGAGGGGGTACGCAGTATTTT | CASSYPPRGGTQYF
TRBJ2-3 | TRBD1 | . | TRBV7-2 | TGTGCCAGCAGCTTAAGGCGGGACAGGGGAGGAGATACGCAGTATTTT | CASSLRRDRGGDTQYF
TRBJ2-1 | TRBD2 | . | TRBV25-1 | TGTGCCAGCAGTGAGGTTAGCGGGGTGAGGAATGAGCAGTTCTTC | CASSEVSGVRNEQFF
TRBJ1-5 | . | once | TRBV3-1 | TGTGCCAGCAGCCAAACTCGTGGGGTTGTTCAGCCCCAGCATTTT | CASSQTRGVVQPQHF